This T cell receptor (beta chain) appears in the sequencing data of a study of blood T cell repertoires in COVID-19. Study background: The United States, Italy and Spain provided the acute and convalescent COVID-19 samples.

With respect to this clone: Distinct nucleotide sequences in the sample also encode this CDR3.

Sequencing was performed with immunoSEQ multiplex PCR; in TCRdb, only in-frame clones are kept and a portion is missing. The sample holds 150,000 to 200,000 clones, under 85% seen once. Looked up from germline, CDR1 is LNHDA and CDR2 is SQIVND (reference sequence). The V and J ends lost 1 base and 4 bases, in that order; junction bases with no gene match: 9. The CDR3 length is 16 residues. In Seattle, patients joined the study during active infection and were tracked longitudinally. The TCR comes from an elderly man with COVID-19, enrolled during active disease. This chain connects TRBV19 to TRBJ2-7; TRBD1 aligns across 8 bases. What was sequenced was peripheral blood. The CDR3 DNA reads TGTGCCAGTAGTATAGCCGGACAGGGAGGTCGTTACGAGCAGTACTTC. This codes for CASSIAGQGGRYEQYF.